Shown below are 25 T cell receptor beta chains from a single sample sequenced in a study of blood T cell repertoires in COVID-19. Some clones are missing from TCRdb's copy, which holds only in-frame ones; the method was immunoSEQ multiplex PCR. The sample includes fewer than 200,000 clones, about 72% of them seen just once. Sequenced input: PBMCs or T cells enriched from blood (not recorded which). These receptors originate from a woman between 50 and 59 years old who had recovered from COVID-19.

The chain employs TRBV27 and TRBJ2-2, with D possibly being TRBD1 (6 bases). V was trimmed by 6 bases and J by 8 bases, leaving 16 bases between them. Germline-derived CDR1 and CDR2 are MNHEY and SMNVEV (reference sequence). This CDR3 spans 14 amino acids. The CDR3 here is CASSPQGFRGELFF. The CDR3 coding sequence is TGTGCCAGCAGCCCACAGGGATTTAGGGGGGAGCTGTTTTTT.

This chain joins TRBV18 and TRBJ2-5; TRBD1 aligns across 7 bases. The germline V gene encodes CDR1 KGHSH and CDR2 LQKENI. CDR3 length equals 14 residues. V was pared by 0 bases and J by 5 bases, with 3 bases of the junction left unmatched. The CDR3 region is CASSPPGQRETQYF. For the CDR3, the DNA is TGTGCCAGCTCACCACCGGGACAGAGGGAGACCCAGTACTTC.

The chain is built from TRBV27 and TRBJ2-5, with no clear D. V shed 2 bases and J shed 4 bases, with 5 bases lying between them. Germline V gene sequence: CDR1 MNHEY, CDR2 SMNVEV (reference sequence). CDR3 length: 12 amino acids. CDR3 coding DNA: TGTGCCAGCAGTTTAACCGGAGAGACCCAGTACTTC. Protein product: CASSLTGETQYF.

The J gene is TRBJ1-3, the V gene TRBV28; no definite D call. Trimming stripped 3 bases from V and 7 bases from J, with 10 bases between. This CDR3 comprises 13 residues. CDR1 and CDR2 (germline): MDHEN, SYDVKM. The CDR3 nucleotides are TGTGCCAGCAGTTTTTTGGCGGCGAACACCATATATTTT. It translates to CASSFLAANTIYF.

The chain couples TRBV6-6 to TRBJ1-3; D ambiguous. CDR3 length: 16 residues. Trimming took 2 bases from V and 0 from J, leaving 11 bases between them. Germline loops: CDR1 MNHNY, CDR2 SVGAGI (reference sequence). CDR3 nucleotide sequence: TGTGCCAGCAGTTACATACGGGAAAGCTCTGGAAACACCATATATTTT. It translates to CASSYIRESSGNTIYF.

This clone was seen a few times. The rearrangement joins TRBV5-6 to TRBJ1-3; 7 nucleotides align to TRBD1. The CDR3 is 16 residues long. Germline CDR1 and CDR2: SGHDT and YYEEEE. Trimming took 4 bases from V and 1 from J; bases not matched to a gene: 8. The CDR3 region has the DNA TGTGCCAGCAGCCCCTCGACAGGGCGGTCTGGAAACACCATATATTTT. As protein: CASSPSTGRSGNTIYF.

The genes are TRBV6-5 and TRBJ2-1, with 13 bases fitting TRBD2. Germline V gene sequence: CDR1 MNHEY, CDR2 SVGAGI. J was trimmed by 10 bases and V by 2 bases; bases with no gene match: 5. This CDR3 is 15 amino acids long. The CDR3 DNA reads TGTGCCAGCAGTTACGGGACTAGCGGGGTTGGCGAGCAGTTCTTC. Its translation: CASSYGTSGVGEQFF.

This clone appeared a few times. The chain has TRBV7-6 and TRBJ1-1; 10 bases match TRBD1. V was pared by 5 bases and J by 1 base, with 7 bases of the junction left unmatched. Germline V CDR1 and CDR2: SGHVS, FNYEAQ. This CDR3 comprises 16 residues. The CDR3 protein is CASSRLGQGKNTEAFF. The DNA of the CDR3 is TGTGCCAGCAGCCGCTTGGGACAGGGGAAGAACACTGAAGCTTTCTTT.

This chain's CDR3 is CASSGGGGRARETQYF. The CDR3 coding sequence is TGTGCCAGCAGCGGGGGAGGGGGGCGAGCCCGAGAGACCCAGTACTTC. The chain combines TRBV11-1 with TRBJ2-5, with a weak D call TRBD2 (7 bases). This CDR3 is built from 16 residues. Trimming shortened V by 5 bases and J by 4 bases, and 20 bases separated the two germline ends. Germline V gene lookup returns CDR1 SGHAT and CDR2 FQDESV (reference sequence).

This clone was seen a handful of times. J is TRBJ2-1 and V is TRBV3-1 (or the pseudogene TRBV3-2); no reliable D call. CDR1 and CDR2 from the germline V gene are LGHDT and YNNKEL (reference sequence). The V end lost 4 bases, the J end lost 6 bases, and 13 bases lay between the germline ends. The CDR3 length is 14 residues. CDR3 sequence reads: CASSRETIANEQFF. Here the CDR3 DNA reads TGTGCCAGCAGCCGAGAGACAATTGCCAATGAGCAGTTCTTC.

This chain connects TRBV6-2 or TRBV6-3 to TRBJ2-7, with D unclear. The CDR3 consists of 11 residues. V was cut by 3 bases and J by 5 bases, with 5 bases left in between. The germline CDR1 and CDR2 sequences are MNHEY and SVGEGT. The CDR3 spells CASSYYNEQYF. CDR3 sequence (DNA): TGTGCCAGCAGTTATTATAACGAGCAGTACTTC.

In regard to this clone: The junction differs from germline at one of its ends, possibly a read error. The chain employs TRBV29-1 and TRBJ2-3; weak D call: TRBD1 (5 bases). CDR1 and CDR2 (germline): SQVTM, ANQGSEA. The CDR3 is 14 amino acids. The DNA for the CDR3 is TGCAGCGCCATTCAAGGGTGGGGCACCGATACGCAGTATTTT. It codes for CSAIQGWGTDTQYF.

The V gene is TRBV2, the J gene TRBJ1-1; D perhaps matches TRBD1 (5 bases). Germline loops: CDR1 SNHLY, CDR2 FYNNEI. This CDR3 has 12 residues. V was shortened by 8 bases and J by 6 bases, with 13 bases between the two germline ends. CDR3: CASLGRDAEAFF. The CDR3 coding sequence is TGTGCCAGCCTGGGGAGGGACGCTGAAGCTTTCTTT.

This chain links TRBV28 with TRBJ2-7, with 11 positions matching TRBD2. V shed 1 base, J shed 1 base, and the junction held 3 bases outside the gene matches. Germline V gives CDR1 MDHEN, CDR2 SYDVKM. This CDR3 spans 16 amino acids. This CDR3 is CASSLLGTSGSYEQYF. The CDR3 bases are TGTGCCAGCAGTTTATTGGGGACTAGCGGATCCTACGAGCAGTACTTC.

This sequence joins TRBV24-1 and TRBJ2-5, with a tentative D call TRBD1 (6 bases). Trimming left V 4 bases short and J 1 base short, with 21 bases between. This CDR3 contains 18 residues. CDR1 KGHDR and CDR2 SFDVKD come from the germline V gene. The CDR3 DNA is TGTGCCACCAGTGACCCGGACCAATCTGACAGGCGCCAAGAGACCCAGTACTTC. It translates to CATSDPDQSDRRQETQYF.

This clone was seen more than once but under ten times. V usage is TRBV10-3 and J usage is TRBJ1-4; weak D call: TRBD1 (6 bases). In germline, CDR1 is ENHRY, CDR2 SYGVKD. This CDR3 contains 14 residues. The V end was cut by 5 bases, the J end by 6 bases, with 13 bases between. The CDR3 DNA sequence: TGTGCCATCAGTCCTTCCGGGACACATGAAAAACTGTTTTTT. The encoded protein is CAISPSGTHEKLFF.

This chain links TRBV24-1 with TRBJ2-1; a possible D gene is TRBD1 (6 bases). V lost 4 bases, J lost 0 bases, and 9 bases lay in between. The CDR3 has 15 amino acids. CDR1 and CDR2 from the germline V gene are KGHDR and SFDVKD. CDR3 bases: TGTGCCACCAGTGACGTCAGGGGCTCCTACAATGAGCAGTTCTTC. Protein sequence: CATSDVRGSYNEQFF.

This sequence joins TRBV27 and TRBJ1-2; D is possibly TRBD1 (6 bases). Trimming took 3 bases from V and 6 from J, leaving 11 bases between them. Germline V gene sequence: CDR1 MNHEY, CDR2 SMNVEV (reference sequence). There are 13 residues in the CDR3. The CDR3 DNA is TGTGCCAGCAGTTTTTCCCAGGGGAATGGCTACACCTTC. Its protein product is CASSFSQGNGYTF.

V usage is TRBV15 and J usage is TRBJ1-3, with 7 bases aligning to TRBD1. CDR3 length: 14 residues. V shed 4 bases, J shed 7 bases, and the junction held 7 bases outside the gene matches. Germline values: CDR1 LNHNV, CDR2 YYDKDF (reference sequence). CDR3 coding DNA: TGTGCCACCAGCAAACAGGGGATAGGCAACACCATATATTTT. Translated, it gives CATSKQGIGNTIYF.

In DNA, the CDR3 is TGCGCCAGCAGCCAAGATTGGCAGGGTGGAAATGAGCAGTTCTTC. This gives the protein CASSQDWQGGNEQFF. The chain has TRBV4-3 and TRBJ2-1; possible D gene TRBD1, 5 bases. Trimming took off 0 bases at V and 7 bases at J, with 13 bases between the two ends. The CDR3 is 15 amino acids. Germline CDR1 LGHNA, CDR2 YSLEER.

The J gene is TRBJ1-2, the V gene TRBV28; D not resolved. The germline V gene has CDR1 MDHEN and CDR2 SYDVKM. CDR3 length: 11 amino acids. The germline V and J ends were trimmed by 8 bases and 0 bases, with 4 bases remaining between them. The CDR3 here is CASVSNYGYTF. As DNA, the CDR3 is TGTGCCAGCGTATCTAACTATGGCTACACCTTC.

V and J are TRBV7-3 and TRBJ2-2, with 10 bases lining up with TRBD2. CDR3 size: 15 residues. V shed 3 bases and J 6 bases; nucleotides not matched to a gene: 4. Germline-derived CDR1 and CDR2 are SGHTA and FQGTGA. CDR3 sequence (DNA): TGTGCCAGCAGCTTCGCTAGCGGGAGATCCGGGGAGCTGTTTTTT. Protein product: CASSFASGRSGELFF.

For the CDR3, the DNA is TGTGCCAGCACCCTTTCACCAGCGGATGGCTACACCTTC. Its protein is CASTLSPADGYTF. The chain combines TRBV28 with TRBJ1-2; D not certain. Germline CDR1 and CDR2: MDHEN and SYDVKM. CDR3 length: 13 residues. V was cut by 7 bases and J by 6 bases, with 15 bases left in between.

The gene calls are TRBV9 and TRBJ2-3; the D is unclear. The V and J ends lost 4 bases and 6 bases respectively, with 12 bases between them. Germline values: CDR1 SGDLS, CDR2 YYNGEE. This CDR3 is 13 amino acids long. In nucleotides, the CDR3 is TGTGCCAGCAGCATCCTTAGCTCCGATACGCAGTATTTT. Translating gives CASSILSSDTQYF.

This chain joins TRBV6-2 or TRBV6-3 and TRBJ1-5; no reliable D call. Looked up from germline, CDR1 is MNHEY and CDR2 is SVGEGT. Trimming removed 0 bases at V and 9 bases at J, with 15 bases between. There are 15 residues in the CDR3. The CDR3 sequence: CASSYSIEVYRPQHF. The CDR3 DNA sequence: TGTGCCAGCAGTTACTCGATCGAGGTTTATCGGCCCCAGCATTTT.